Listed below are T cell receptor beta chains from one sample, sequenced in a study of blood T cell repertoires in COVID-19. Generated by immunoSEQ multiplex PCR, the TCRdb table keeps only in-frame clones and is missing some. Seen here are tens of thousands of clones, less than 90% observed once, and the top ten hold roughly 1.4%. Input material: peripheral blood. The receptors were gathered from a man between 45 and 60 years old with acute or convalescent COVID-19. The CDR3 runs from the conserved cysteine through the conserved F or W. The D gene is left open where the match is weak. Clone size is not always given. Where it is, it says once, few, many or a class for expanded clones.

size: once
V: TRBV27
D: TRBD2
J: TRBJ2-3
DNA: TGTGCCAGCAGTTTCGGACTAGCATCACCAGATACGCAGTATTTT
CDR3: CASSFGLASPDTQYF

size: once
V: TRBV3-1/TRBV3-2
D: -
J: TRBJ2-5
DNA: TGTGCCAGCAGCCGGGCCCAAGAGACCCAGTACTTC
CDR3: CASSRAQETQYF

size: -
V: TRBV3-1/TRBV3-2
D: TRBD2
J: TRBJ2-6
DNA: TGTGCCAGCAGCATAGCTAGCGGGGGAAATCTGGGCGGGGTCACGGGGGTCAACGTCCTGACTTTC
CDR3: CASSIASGGNLGGVTGVNVLTF

size: -
V: TRBV12-3/TRBV12-4
D: TRBD2
J: TRBJ2-2
DNA: TGTGCCAGCGGGGGGGTCGTGGGCGGGGAGCTGTTTTTT
CDR3: CASGGVVGGELFF

size: -
V: TRBV25-1
D: TRBD2
J: TRBJ2-1
DNA: TGTGCCAGCAGTGTACTTCCGGGACTAGCGGGGGGAACTGAGCAGTTCTTC
CDR3: CASSVLPGLAGGTEQFF

size: -
V: TRBV10-3
D: TRBD2
J: TRBJ2-7
DNA: TGTGCCATCAGTGGGACTAGCAACGAGCAGTACTTC
CDR3: CAISGTSNEQYF

size: -
V: TRBV19
D: -
J: TRBJ1-3
DNA: TGTGCCAGTAGCCTCCTGGGGGGAGGAAACACCATATATTTT
CDR3: CASSLLGGGNTIYF

size: once
V: TRBV6-2/TRBV6-3
D: -
J: TRBJ1-5
DNA: TGTGCCAGCAGCCCTATTCAGGGTCGCAATCAGCCCCAGCATTTT
CDR3: CASSPIQGRNQPQHF

size: -
V: TRBV4-2
D: -
J: TRBJ2-5
DNA: TGTGCCAGCAGCCAAGAAAGGGGCAGAGAGACCCAGTACTTC
CDR3: CASSQERGRETQYF

size: once
V: TRBV7-2
D: -
J: TRBJ2-3
DNA: TGTGCCAGCAGCTTAGGGGGGGAGGATACGCAGTATTTT
CDR3: CASSLGGEDTQYF

size: few
V: TRBV6-2/TRBV6-3
D: -
J: TRBJ2-3
DNA: TGTGCCAGCAGTTACGGCCTAGCGCTAGATACGCAGTATTTT
CDR3: CASSYGLALDTQYF

size: once
V: TRBV7-2
D: TRBD1
J: TRBJ1-2
DNA: TGTGCCAGCAGCTTAGCAGCCAGGGGGGACTATGGCTACACCTTC
CDR3: CASSLAARGDYGYTF

size: -
V: TRBV11-2
D: TRBD1
J: TRBJ2-7
DNA: TGTGCCAGCAGCCCGGGACAGGGAGCCTACGAGCAGTACTTC
CDR3: CASSPGQGAYEQYF

size: -
V: TRBV18
D: -
J: TRBJ1-1
DNA: TGTGCCAGCTCACCTCAACCAGAAAGTGAAGCTTTCTTT
CDR3: CASSPQPESEAFF

size: -
V: TRBV19
D: -
J: TRBJ2-1
DNA: TGTGCCAGTAGCCTTCAGACAACCTCCTACAATGAGCAGTTCTTC
CDR3: CASSLQTTSYNEQFF

size: -
V: TRBV4-1
D: -
J: TRBJ2-5
DNA: TGCGCCAGCAGCCGCCGACAGGCGCAAGAGACCCAGTACTTC
CDR3: CASSRRQAQETQYF

size: -
V: TRBV7-2
D: TRBD1
J: TRBJ1-6
DNA: TGTGCCAGCAGCTTAGAAGGGACAGTGAATTCACCCCTCCACTTT
CDR3: CASSLEGTVNSPLHF

size: -
V: TRBV4-1
D: -
J: TRBJ1-5
DNA: TGCGCCAGCAGCCAAGAATCAGGGCTGAGCAATCAGCCCCAGCATTTT
CDR3: CASSQESGLSNQPQHF

size: few
V: TRBV19
D: -
J: TRBJ1-1
DNA: TGTGCCAGTAGTATAGACCCGACAGGAAGAGAAGCTTTCTTT
CDR3: CASSIDPTGREAFF

size: -
V: TRBV5-1
D: TRBD2
J: TRBJ2-1
DNA: TGCGCCAGCAGCTTGGTCCCTAGCGGGAGTAAATACAATGAGCAGTTCTTC
CDR3: CASSLVPSGSKYNEQFF

size: -
V: TRBV4-2
D: -
J: TRBJ2-1
DNA: TGTGCCAGCAGCCAAAAGGTCCGTTTTGGCGGGCTCTCCCCCAATGAGCAGTTCTTC
CDR3: CASSQKVRFGGLSPNEQFF

size: -
V: TRBV6-6
D: -
J: TRBJ1-4
DNA: TGTGCCAGCAGTTACTCAGGGAGTGAAAAACTGTTTTTT
CDR3: CASSYSGSEKLFF

size: -
V: TRBV7-2
D: TRBD2
J: TRBJ2-7
DNA: TGTGCCAGCAGTTTCCGTAGCGGGAGTTCCTACGAGCAGTACTTC
CDR3: CASSFRSGSSYEQYF

size: -
V: TRBV28
D: TRBD1
J: TRBJ1-2
DNA: TGTGCCAGCAACCATCCGGGACAGGTCTATGGCTACACCTTC
CDR3: CASNHPGQVYGYTF

size: -
V: TRBV19
D: TRBD1
J: TRBJ1-5
DNA: TGTGCCAGTAGTTCGGGGACAGTTCTCCAAGGGCCCCAGCATTTT
CDR3: CASSSGTVLQGPQHF

size: few
V: TRBV5-1
D: -
J: TRBJ2-2
DNA: TGCGCCAGCAGCTCCCTAGACTTCGGGGAGCTGTTTTTT
CDR3: CASSSLDFGELFF

size: -
V: TRBV6-5
D: TRBD1
J: TRBJ2-7
DNA: TGTGCCAGCAGTTACTCCGGGACAGGGACCTACGAGCAGTACTTC
CDR3: CASSYSGTGTYEQYF

size: -
V: TRBV9
D: TRBD1
J: TRBJ1-2
DNA: TGTGCCAGCAGCGTCCGGGACAGAGCTAACTATGGCTACACCTTC
CDR3: CASSVRDRANYGYTF

size: -
V: TRBV28
D: -
J: TRBJ1-5
DNA: TGTGCCAGCAGTTTGTGGGTCGTAGGGGAGGACAATCAGCCCCAGCATTTT
CDR3: CASSLWVVGEDNQPQHF

size: -
V: TRBV5-6
D: -
J: TRBJ2-5
DNA: TGTGCCAGCAGAAGGCTGCAATGGGGCGGGGCTCAAGAGACCCAGTACTTC
CDR3: CASRRLQWGGAQETQYF

size: -
V: TRBV7-9
D: TRBD1
J: TRBJ1-4
DNA: TGTGCCAGCAGTGAACGGGAGAAAGGGACAGATGAAAAACTGTTTTTT
CDR3: CASSEREKGTDEKLFF

size: -
V: TRBV14
D: -
J: TRBJ1-2
DNA: TGTGCCAGCAGCCCTGGACTCTATGGCTACACCTTC
CDR3: CASSPGLYGYTF

size: -
V: TRBV6-2/TRBV6-3
D: -
J: TRBJ1-5
DNA: TGTGCCAGCAGTTACCAGGGGTTGGGCAATCAGCCCCAGCATTTT
CDR3: CASSYQGLGNQPQHF

size: -
V: TRBV3-1/TRBV3-2
D: -
J: TRBJ1-2
DNA: TGTGCCAGCAGCCAGCCGGACAGAAACTACTATGGCTACACCTTC
CDR3: CASSQPDRNYYGYTF

size: -
V: TRBV27
D: TRBD2
J: TRBJ2-1
DNA: TGTGCCAGCAGTCGACTAGCGGGAGACTTATACAATGAGCAGTTCTTC
CDR3: CASSRLAGDLYNEQFF

size: -
V: TRBV23-1
D: TRBD2
J: TRBJ2-5
DNA: TGCGCCAGCAGTCGGATAGCGGGGGGGCCGAAGGAGACCCAGTACTTC
CDR3: CASSRIAGGPKETQYF

size: -
V: TRBV19
D: TRBD2
J: TRBJ2-3
DNA: TGTGCCAGTAGTTGGGGACTAGCGGGGGAGACAGATACGCAGTATTTT
CDR3: CASSWGLAGETDTQYF

size: -
V: TRBV5-5
D: TRBD1
J: TRBJ1-5
DNA: TGTGCCAATTGGACAGGGGGCCGTACTTGGGGCAATCAGCCCCAGCATTTT
CDR3: CANWTGGRTWGNQPQHF

size: -
V: TRBV6-5
D: -
J: TRBJ1-1
DNA: TGTGCCAGCGGGAGGGAAGTATGGAACACTGAAGCTTTCTTT
CDR3: CASGREVWNTEAFF

size: -
V: TRBV7-9
D: -
J: TRBJ1-2
DNA: TGTGCCAGCAGCACCTCGGGAGTGGGGCCGAACTATGGCTACACCTTC
CDR3: CASSTSGVGPNYGYTF

size: -
V: TRBV6-2/TRBV6-3
D: -
J: TRBJ2-5
DNA: TGTGCCAGCAGCCAAGGGGGAGCGGGGTCGACCCAGTACTTC
CDR3: CASSQGGAGSTQYF

size: once
V: TRBV19
D: TRBD1
J: TRBJ2-2
DNA: TGTGCCAGTACCGGTGGACAGGGGGCTACCGGGGAGCTGTTTTTT
CDR3: CASTGGQGATGELFF

size: -
V: TRBV24-1
D: TRBD2
J: TRBJ2-5
DNA: TGTGCCACCAGTGACCCGACTAGCGGGGGGGCCACCAGCGAGACCCAGTACTTC
CDR3: CATSDPTSGGATSETQYF

size: -
V: TRBV5-1
D: TRBD1
J: TRBJ2-2
DNA: TGCGCCAGCAGCACAGGGGTCACCGGGGAGCTGTTTTTT
CDR3: CASSTGVTGELFF

size: few
V: TRBV18
D: TRBD1
J: TRBJ1-2
DNA: TGTGCCAGCTCACCACAGACAGGGATCCGCTATGGCTACACCTTC
CDR3: CASSPQTGIRYGYTF

size: -
V: TRBV19
D: TRBD1
J: TRBJ1-6
DNA: TGTGCCAGTAGTATAGGAGGGGGCAGCGCTAAGTCACCCCTCCACTTT
CDR3: CASSIGGGSAKSPLHF

size: -
V: TRBV9
D: -
J: TRBJ2-3
DNA: TGTGCCAGCAGCGTAGTCGCCAGGGTTGGTACGCAGTATTTT
CDR3: CASSVVARVGTQYF

size: -
V: TRBV29-1
D: TRBD1
J: TRBJ2-7
DNA: TGCAGCGTTGACGGGACAGGCTACGAGCAGTACTTC
CDR3: CSVDGTGYEQYF

size: -
V: TRBV27
D: TRBD1
J: TRBJ1-2
DNA: TGTGCCACCGGGACAGAAATTTATGGCTACACCTTC
CDR3: CATGTEIYGYTF

size: few
V: TRBV11-2
D: -
J: TRBJ2-2
DNA: TGTGCCAGCAGCTACCAGATGAACACCGGGGAGCTGTTTTTT
CDR3: CASSYQMNTGELFF

size: -
V: TRBV4-1
D: TRBD2
J: TRBJ2-3
DNA: TGCGCCAGCAGCCAAGTCGGGGAGGGCCAGCGGGGGCCCGGGAGGCTCGGCACGCAGTATTTT
CDR3: CASSQVGEGQRGPGRLGTQYF

size: -
V: TRBV10-3
D: -
J: TRBJ1-2
DNA: TGTGCCATCAGTGAGGGGCAGATCGAGGGGGATGGCTACACCTTC
CDR3: CAISEGQIEGDGYTF

size: -
V: TRBV18
D: -
J: TRBJ2-6
DNA: TGTGCCAGCTCACCACAGGGAGCTGGGGCCAACGTCCTGACTTTC
CDR3: CASSPQGAGANVLTF

size: -
V: TRBV5-1
D: -
J: TRBJ2-5
DNA: TGCGCCAGCAGCCGAGACAGATCTCAAGAGACCCAGTACTTC
CDR3: CASSRDRSQETQYF

size: -
V: TRBV4-1
D: TRBD2
J: TRBJ2-4
DNA: TGCGCCAGCAGCCCCCAATCCCGGGACTACCAAGCCAAAAACATTCAGTACTTC
CDR3: CASSPQSRDYQAKNIQYF